This T cell receptor (beta chain) originates from a study of blood T cell repertoires in COVID-19. On the study more broadly: Spain, Italy and the United States supplied samples that represented acute and convalescent COVID-19. T cells, B-cell-depleted T cells, or PBMCs supplied cDNA or gDNA.

Deletions cut 3 bases from V and 0 bases from J, with 5 bases between. Germline V gene sequence: CDR1 SGHAT, CDR2 FQNNGV. This CDR3 comprises 14 residues. Which cohort a participant joined came from the clinical history participants gave. Using immunoSEQ multiplex PCR, the repertoire was profiled, and TCRdb retains in-frame clones only, with some absent. The sample records under 200,000 clones, approximately 81% being singletons. What was sequenced was PBMCs or T cells enriched from blood (not recorded which). The source is a man in his fifties or sixties who had recovered from COVID-19. The chain is built from TRBV11-2 and TRBJ1-4, with no clear D. CDR3 sequence (DNA): TGTGCCAGCAGCTTCACAGCAACTAATGAAAAACTGTTTTTT. This gives the protein CASSFTATNEKLFF.